The sequence of this T cell receptor (beta chain) was determined in a study of T cell responses to AZD1222 COVID-19 vaccine. Study-level points and caveats: Recipients of AZD1222 seropositive at baseline numbered only 6 or 7. The CD4 TCRs associated with vaccination extended across spike and predominated at 160-218 and 743-854. Females outnumbered males among donors, who were mostly white British; clonal diversity was possibly underestimated.

This table comes from immunoSEQ multiplex PCR, and its TCRdb copy is limited to in-frame clones, with some not included. The top ten clones hold 0.85% to 1.3% of a sample with about 130,000 clones, over 85% of them seen once. V was cut by 4 bases and J by 3 bases, with 7 bases left in between. The CDR3 totals 12 residues. Germline CDR1 and CDR2: SGHNT and YYREEE (reference sequence). Analysis merged second doses at about 4 or about 12 weeks. Details on this clone: Its specificity is unknown.

The material sequenced was peripheral blood, taken 28 days after the second AZD1222 dose. The sequence was obtained from an adult who received the AZD1222 COVID-19 vaccine. The chain has TRBV5-4 and TRBJ1-1; D unresolved. CDR3 sequence: CASSRGYTEAFF. CDR3 sequence (DNA): TGTGCCAGCAGCCGAGGGTACACTGAAGCTTTCTTT.